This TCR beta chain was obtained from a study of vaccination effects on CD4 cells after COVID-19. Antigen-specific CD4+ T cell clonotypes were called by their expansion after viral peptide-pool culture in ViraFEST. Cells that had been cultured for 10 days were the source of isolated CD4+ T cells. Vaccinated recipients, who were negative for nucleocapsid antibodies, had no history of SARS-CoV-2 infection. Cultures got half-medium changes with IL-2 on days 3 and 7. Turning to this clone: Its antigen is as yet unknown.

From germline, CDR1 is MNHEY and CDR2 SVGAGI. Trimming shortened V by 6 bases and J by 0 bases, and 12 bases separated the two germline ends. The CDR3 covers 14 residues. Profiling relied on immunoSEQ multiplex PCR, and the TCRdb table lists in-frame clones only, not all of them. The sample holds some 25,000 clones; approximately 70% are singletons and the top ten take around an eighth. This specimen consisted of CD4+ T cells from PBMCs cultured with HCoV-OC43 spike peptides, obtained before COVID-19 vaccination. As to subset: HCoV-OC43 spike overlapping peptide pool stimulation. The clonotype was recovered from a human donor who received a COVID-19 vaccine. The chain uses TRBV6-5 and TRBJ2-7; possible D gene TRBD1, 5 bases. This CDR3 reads CASSQGHSSYEQYF. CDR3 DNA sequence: TGTGCCAGCAGCCAGGGTCACAGCTCCTACGAGCAGTACTTC.